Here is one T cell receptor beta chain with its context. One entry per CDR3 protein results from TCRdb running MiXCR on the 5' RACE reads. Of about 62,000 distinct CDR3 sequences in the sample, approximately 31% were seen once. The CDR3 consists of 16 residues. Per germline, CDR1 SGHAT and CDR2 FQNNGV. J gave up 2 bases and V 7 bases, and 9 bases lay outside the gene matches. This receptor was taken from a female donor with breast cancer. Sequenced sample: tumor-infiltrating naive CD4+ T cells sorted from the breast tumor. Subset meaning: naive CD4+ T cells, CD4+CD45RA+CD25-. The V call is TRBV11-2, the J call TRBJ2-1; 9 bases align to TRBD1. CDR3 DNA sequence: TGTGCCAGCATCCACACCGGGACAGGGACCTACAATGAGCAGTTCTTC. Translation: CASIHTGTGTYNEQFF.